What follows are 20 T cell receptor beta chains derived from one specimen sequenced in a study of T cell repertoires in cytomegalovirus infection. Their target antigens are unknown. TCRdb re-called the reads through MiXCR, storing one row per CDR3 protein. This sample yields approximately 730,000 distinct CDR3 sequences, of which almost 30% are seen a single time; around 14% belongs to the top ten. Material: cultured CD8+ T cells from PBMCs, obtained from culture after CMV antigen stimulation. The receptors shown here come from a human donor in good health (CMV status not recorded). Some clones in this sample may be carry-over from other donors' samples.

The chain is built from TRBV7-9 and TRBJ1-5; no clear D. This CDR3 has 15 residues. CDR1 SEHNR and CDR2 FQNEAQ come from the germline V gene (reference sequence). V shed 5 bases and J shed 0 bases, with 11 bases lying between them. CDR3 nucleotides: TGTGCCAGCAGCCCTTCATCCGGTAGCAATCAGCCCCAGCATTTT. Its translation: CASSPSSGSNQPQHF.

This clonotype was detected only a few times. This chain uses TRBV27 with TRBJ2-1, with D tentatively TRBD1 or TRBD2 (5 bases each). V lost 4 bases to trimming and J lost 9 bases, with 19 bases between them. Germline V gene data show CDR1 as MNHEY and CDR2 as SMNVEV (reference sequence). The CDR3 covers 15 residues. The DNA for the CDR3 is TGTGCCAGCAGTTCCCCCAGGGAAGACTACTTTGAGCAGTTCTTC. This encodes CASSSPREDYFEQFF.

This clonotype was picked up many times. CDR3 region: CASSLGQIYNEKLFF. The DNA of the CDR3 is TGTGCCAGCAGCTTAGGACAGATCTATAATGAAAAACTGTTTTTT. The chain uses TRBV7-2 and TRBJ1-4; tentative D call: TRBD1 (5 bases). The CDR3 is 15 amino acids. V was cut by 1 base and J by 4 bases, with 10 bases left in between. Germline CDR1 SGHTA, CDR2 FQGNSA.

The chain uses TRBV11-2 and TRBJ2-2; the D is unclear. V lost 1 base and J lost 5, with 11 bases in between. Germline lookup yields CDR1 SGHAT and CDR2 FQNNGV. The CDR3 totals 15 residues. The CDR3 bases are TGTGCCAGCAGCTTAGTGGGGTTGAAGACCGGGGAGCTGTTTTTT. This gives the protein CASSLVGLKTGELFF.

The table lists this clonotype with a few counts. The V call is TRBV7-6, the J call TRBJ2-7; TRBD2 matches 9 bases. There are 16 residues in the CDR3. Germline CDR1 reads SGHVS; CDR2 reads FNYEAQ. Unmatched junction bases numbered 12, after V lost 5 bases and J lost 4 bases. As DNA, the CDR3 is TGTGCCAGCAGCGCTGGGGGCGGCGGGGGGGTATACGAGCAGTACTTC. The encoded protein is CASSAGGGGGVYEQYF.

J is TRBJ2-7 and V is TRBV11-3, with D perhaps matching TRBD1 or TRBD2 (5 bases each). The germline V gene encodes CDR1 SGHNT and CDR2 YENEEA. V lost 5 bases and J 2 bases, leaving 13 bases between the germline ends. The CDR3 is made up of 14 amino acids. The CDR3 is CASSLGDDTYEQYF. The CDR3 region has the DNA TGTGCCAGCAGCCTGGGGGACGATACCTACGAGCAGTACTTC.

This clonotype was found many times. The gene calls are TRBV6-2 or TRBV6-3 and TRBJ2-5; D is perhaps TRBD1 (5 bases). Germline V gene data show CDR1 as MNHEY and CDR2 as SVGEGT. The V end lost 2 bases, the J end lost 4 bases, and 17 bases lay between the germline ends. The CDR3 runs 16 residues. The CDR3 loop is CASSYEVRVGRETQYF. The DNA of the CDR3 is TGTGCCAGCAGTTACGAGGTCAGGGTGGGAAGAGAGACCCAGTACTTC.

This clonotype has only a few counts. The chain is built from TRBV6-1 and TRBJ2-3, with 9 bases fitting TRBD2. The CDR3 sequence is 15 residues long. With V trimmed by 3 bases and J by 2 bases, 3 bases remained unmatched. Germline CDR1 reads MNHNS; CDR2 reads SASEGT. DNA of the CDR3: TGTGCCAGCAGTGATAGCGGGGGTCTCACAGATACGCAGTATTTT. Protein sequence: CASSDSGGLTDTQYF.

The V gene is TRBV20-1, the J gene TRBJ2-7, with D perhaps being TRBD1 or TRBD2 (6 bases each). V gave up 5 bases and J gave up 1 base, with 15 bases separating them. Germline CDR1 is DFQATT and CDR2 is SNEGSKA (reference sequence). The CDR3 is 14 amino acids. CDR3 DNA: TGCAGTGCTGAGATGGGGGGCTTATCCTACGAGCAGTACTTC. Amino acids: CSAEMGGLSYEQYF.

This clonotype was recorded a few times. The chain combines TRBV4-1 with TRBJ2-3; the match to TRBD2 covers 12 bases. The CDR3 extends over 17 amino acids. With 0 bases clipped from V and 6 bases from J, the junction kept 7 bases outside the gene matches. Germline CDR1 is MGHRA and CDR2 is YSYEKL. As DNA, the CDR3 is TGCGCCAGCAGCCAAGATGTTCTAGCGGGGGGGTGGGATACGCAGTATTTT. Translation gives CASSQDVLAGGWDTQYF.

The V gene is TRBV5-1, the J gene TRBJ2-1, with 14 bases lining up with TRBD2. Germline CDR1 and CDR2: SGHRS and YFSETQ. V trimming: 4 bases; J trimming: 8 bases; junction bases outside the gene matches: 8. CDR3 length: 16 residues. The CDR3 protein is CASSPPGLAGVDEQFF. Here the CDR3 DNA reads TGCGCCAGCAGCCCCCCGGGACTAGCGGGGGTGGATGAGCAGTTCTTC.

This clonotype was observed a few times. The rearrangement links TRBV7-6 to TRBJ1-1; maybe TRBD1 (5 bases). Germline V lookup: CDR1 SGHVS, CDR2 FNYEAQ. Deletions cut 6 bases from V and 3 bases from J, with 17 bases between. This CDR3 comprises 15 residues. CDR3: CASRSWRGSDTEAFF. The CDR3 nucleotides read TGTGCCAGCAGATCGTGGCGGGGGTCGGACACTGAAGCTTTCTTT.

This clonotype was picked up a small number of times. The CDR3 region is CASSPWGSYTGELFF. The CDR3 DNA reads as TGTGCCAGCAGCCCCTGGGGATCCTACACCGGGGAGCTGTTTTTT. The chain joins TRBV6-1 to TRBJ2-2, with D hard to call. V was shortened by 6 bases and J by 3 bases, with 14 bases between the two germline ends. The CDR3 loop spans 15 amino acids. Germline loops: CDR1 MNHNS, CDR2 SASEGT.

This clonotype showed up many times. V gene TRBV4-2 combines with J gene TRBJ1-2; D is possibly TRBD1 (6 bases). The CDR3 runs to 17 residues. Per the germline V gene, CDR1 is LGHNA and CDR2 is YNFKEQ. V was trimmed by 0 bases and J by 1 base, leaving 15 bases between them. The CDR3 sequence is CASSQEAGGQLNYGYTF. CDR3 DNA sequence: TGTGCCAGCAGCCAAGAAGCTGGAGGACAGCTTAACTATGGCTACACCTTC.

CDR3 bases: TGTGCCAGCAGCAAGGAGGGGGCTGGCAATCAGCCCCAGCATTTT. It is translated as CASSKEGAGNQPQHF. This sequence joins TRBV6-1 and TRBJ1-5, with TRBD1 matching over 7 bases. With V trimmed by 6 bases and J by 2 bases, 7 bases remained unmatched. Per the germline V gene, CDR1 is MNHNS and CDR2 is SASEGT. This CDR3 has 15 residues.

V gene TRBV13 combines with J gene TRBJ2-1, with 11 positions matching TRBD2. The length of the CDR3 is 15 residues. CDR1 and CDR2 (germline): PRHDT, FYEKMQ (reference sequence). V lost 5 bases and J lost 5; bases outside the gene matches: 5. CDR3 region: CASSPVAGGDNEQFF. In nucleotides, the CDR3 is TGTGCCAGCAGCCCCGTAGCGGGGGGGGACAATGAGCAGTTCTTC.

Ten or more counts support this clonotype. The V call is TRBV12-3 or TRBV12-4, the J call TRBJ2-7; TRBD1 or TRBD2 may be the D gene (5 bases each). This CDR3 comprises 13 residues. Trimming pared 7 bases from V and 7 bases from J, leaving 17 bases between. CDR3 in DNA: TGTGCCAGCACCCAAAGGGGACGAGGAGAGCAGTACTTC. Amino acids: CASTQRGRGEQYF.

V gene TRBV19 combines with J gene TRBJ2-3, with TRBD1 identical over 9 bases. Germline V CDR1 and CDR2: LNHDA, SQIVND (reference sequence). The CDR3 totals 16 residues. The J segment lost 1 base and the V segment lost 6 bases, leaving 8 bases of the junction unmatched. The CDR3 sequence is CASRLQGALGTDTQYF. CDR3 DNA sequence: TGTGCCAGTAGGTTACAGGGGGCCCTTGGCACAGATACGCAGTATTTT.

The genes are TRBV7-2 and TRBJ1-2, with 11 bases fitting TRBD1. The length of the CDR3 is 15 residues. V lost 4 bases and J lost 1; bases outside the gene matches: 2. CDR1 is SGHTA and CDR2 is FQGNSA in the germline V gene. This CDR3 reads CASSWGQGDNYGYTF. DNA of the CDR3: TGTGCCAGCAGCTGGGGACAGGGGGATAACTATGGCTACACCTTC.

This clonotype has at least ten counts. The rearrangement uses TRBV12-3 or TRBV12-4 and TRBJ1-2; D not certain. Trimming pared 3 bases from V and 0 bases from J, leaving 11 bases between. This CDR3 contains 15 residues. Here the CDR3 reads CASSFMGIANYGYTF. As DNA, the CDR3 is TGTGCCAGCAGTTTCATGGGCATAGCTAACTATGGCTACACCTTC.